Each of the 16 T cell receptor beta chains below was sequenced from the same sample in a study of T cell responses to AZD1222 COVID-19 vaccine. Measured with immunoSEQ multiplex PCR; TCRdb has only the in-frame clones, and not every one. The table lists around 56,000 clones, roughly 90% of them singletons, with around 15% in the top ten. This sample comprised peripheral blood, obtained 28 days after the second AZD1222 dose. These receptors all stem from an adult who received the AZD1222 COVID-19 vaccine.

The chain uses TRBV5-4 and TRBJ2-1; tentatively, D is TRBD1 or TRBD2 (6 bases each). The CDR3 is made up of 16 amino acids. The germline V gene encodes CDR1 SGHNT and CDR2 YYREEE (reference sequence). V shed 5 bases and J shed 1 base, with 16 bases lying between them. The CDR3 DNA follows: TGTGCCAGCAGTACCGGGGGCCCCAAGTCCTACAATGAGCAGTTCTTC. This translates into CASSTGGPKSYNEQFF.

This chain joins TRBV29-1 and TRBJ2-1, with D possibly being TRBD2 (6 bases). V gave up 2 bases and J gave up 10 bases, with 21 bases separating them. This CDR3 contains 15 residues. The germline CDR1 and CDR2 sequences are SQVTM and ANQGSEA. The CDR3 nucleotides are TGCAGCGTTGAATATCAGCGGGCCAGGATGGGAGAGCAGTTCTTC. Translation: CSVEYQRARMGEQFF.

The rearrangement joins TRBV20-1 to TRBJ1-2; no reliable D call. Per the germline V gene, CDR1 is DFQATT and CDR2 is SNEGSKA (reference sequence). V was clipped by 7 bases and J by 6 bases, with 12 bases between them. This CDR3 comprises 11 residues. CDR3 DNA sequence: TGCAGTGGCGGCAGCTTACATGGCTACACCTTC. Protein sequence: CSGGSLHGYTF.

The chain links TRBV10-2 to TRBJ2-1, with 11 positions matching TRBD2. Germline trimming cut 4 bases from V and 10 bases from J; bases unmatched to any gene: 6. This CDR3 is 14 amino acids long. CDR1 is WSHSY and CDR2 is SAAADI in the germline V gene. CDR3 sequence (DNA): TGCGCCAGCAGTGGACTAGCGGGAAACGGCGAGCAGTTCTTC. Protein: CASSGLAGNGEQFF.

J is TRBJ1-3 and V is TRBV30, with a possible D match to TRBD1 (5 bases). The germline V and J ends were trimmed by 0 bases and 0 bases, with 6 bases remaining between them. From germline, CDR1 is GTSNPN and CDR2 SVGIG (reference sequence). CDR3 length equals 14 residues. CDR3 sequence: CAWSVRGSGNTIYF. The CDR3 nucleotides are TGTGCCTGGAGTGTGAGGGGCTCTGGAAACACCATATATTTT.

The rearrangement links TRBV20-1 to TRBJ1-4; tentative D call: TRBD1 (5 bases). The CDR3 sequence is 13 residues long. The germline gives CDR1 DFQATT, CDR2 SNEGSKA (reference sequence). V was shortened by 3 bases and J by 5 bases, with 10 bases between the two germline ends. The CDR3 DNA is TGCAGTGCTAGTGACAGAAAGAATGAAAAACTGTTTTTT. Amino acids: CSASDRKNEKLFF.

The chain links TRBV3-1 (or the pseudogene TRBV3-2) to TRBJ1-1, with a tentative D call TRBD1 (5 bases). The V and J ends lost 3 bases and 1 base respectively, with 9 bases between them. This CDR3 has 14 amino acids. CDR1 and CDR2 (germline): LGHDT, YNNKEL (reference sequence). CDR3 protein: CASSHLTENTEAFF. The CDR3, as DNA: TGTGCCAGCAGCCACCTGACAGAGAACACTGAAGCTTTCTTT.

CDR3 sequence (DNA): TGCAGCGTTGGGGCAGAAGACTATGGCTACACCTTC. Encoded protein: CSVGAEDYGYTF. The chain links TRBV29-1 to TRBJ1-2, with D uncertain. Germline CDR1 reads SQVTM; CDR2 reads ANQGSEA. Trimming left V 4 bases short and J 3 bases short, with 9 bases between. This CDR3 spans 12 amino acids.

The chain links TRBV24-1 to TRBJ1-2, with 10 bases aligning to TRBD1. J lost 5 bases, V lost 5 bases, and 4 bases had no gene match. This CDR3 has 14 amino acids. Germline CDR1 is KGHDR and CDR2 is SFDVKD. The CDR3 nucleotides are TGTGCCACCAGTGCCCGACAGGGGGCGTATGGCTACACCTTC. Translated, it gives CATSARQGAYGYTF.

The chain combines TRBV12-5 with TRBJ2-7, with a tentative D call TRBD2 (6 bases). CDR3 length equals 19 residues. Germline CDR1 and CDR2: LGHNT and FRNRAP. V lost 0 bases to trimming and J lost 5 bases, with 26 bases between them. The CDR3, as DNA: TGTGCTAGTGGTTTGGTGGAGGGGCCCTTAACTGACCCGGTCCACGAGCAGTACTTC. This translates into CASGLVEGPLTDPVHEQYF.

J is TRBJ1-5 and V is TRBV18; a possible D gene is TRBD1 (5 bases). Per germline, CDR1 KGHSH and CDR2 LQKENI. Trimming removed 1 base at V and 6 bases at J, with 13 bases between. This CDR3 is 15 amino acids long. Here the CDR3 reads CASSPRHRPGQPQHF. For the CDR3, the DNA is TGTGCCAGCTCACCACGGCACAGGCCCGGTCAGCCCCAGCATTTT.

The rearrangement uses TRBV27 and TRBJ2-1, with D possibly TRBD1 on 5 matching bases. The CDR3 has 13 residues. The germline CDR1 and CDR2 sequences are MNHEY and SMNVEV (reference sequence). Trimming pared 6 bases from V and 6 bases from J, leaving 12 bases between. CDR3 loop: CASSPRRVNEQFF. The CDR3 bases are TGTGCCAGCAGCCCTCGCAGGGTCAATGAGCAGTTCTTC.

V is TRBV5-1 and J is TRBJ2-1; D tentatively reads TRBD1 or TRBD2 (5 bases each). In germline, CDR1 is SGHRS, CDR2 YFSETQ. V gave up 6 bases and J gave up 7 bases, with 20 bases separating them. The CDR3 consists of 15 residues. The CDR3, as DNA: TGCGCCAGCAATAAACCGGGGCTGGACGGTAATGAGCAGTTCTTC. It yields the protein CASNKPGLDGNEQFF.

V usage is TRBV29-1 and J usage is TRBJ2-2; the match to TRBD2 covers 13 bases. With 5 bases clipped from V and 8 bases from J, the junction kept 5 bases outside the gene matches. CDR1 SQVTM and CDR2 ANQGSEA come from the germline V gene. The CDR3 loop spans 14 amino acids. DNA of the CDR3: TGCAGCGTTCGGACTAGCGGGAGAGCTGGGGAGCTGTTTTTT. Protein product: CSVRTSGRAGELFF.

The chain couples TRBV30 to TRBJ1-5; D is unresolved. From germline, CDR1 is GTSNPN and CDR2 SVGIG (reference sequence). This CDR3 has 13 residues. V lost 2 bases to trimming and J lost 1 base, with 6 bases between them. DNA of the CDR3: TGTGCCTGGAGTTCACAGAGCAATCAGCCCCAGCATTTT. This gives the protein CAWSSQSNQPQHF.

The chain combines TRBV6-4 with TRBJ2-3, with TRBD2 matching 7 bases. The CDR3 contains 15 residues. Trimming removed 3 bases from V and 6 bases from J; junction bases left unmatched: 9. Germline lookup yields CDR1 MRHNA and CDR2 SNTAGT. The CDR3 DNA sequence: TGTGCCAGCAGTGAGAAGGCGGGAGAAAGGGATACGCAGTATTTT. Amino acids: CASSEKAGERDTQYF.